These T cell receptor beta chains were read from a single sample in a study of blood T cells in healthy people across ages. TCRdb processed the 5' RACE reads anew with MiXCR; each CDR3 protein has one entry. The sample has about 1 million distinct CDR3 sequences, 35% to 55% seen once; the top ten hold 18%. The specimen sequenced was blood. These receptors all stem from a woman aged 55-69 years in good health. CDR3s include the opening cysteine and the closing phenylalanine or tryptophan. The order of the fields is D gene, V gene, J gene, clone size, CDR3 protein, CDR3 DNA. The D gene is left open where the match is weak. Rows may omit the clone size; those that give it use once, few, many or a size class.

-	TRBV28	TRBJ2-7	-	CASRPAKGMDYEQYF	TGTGCCAGCAGACCAGCGAAGGGGATGGACTACGAGCAGTACTTC
TRBD2	TRBV25-1	TRBJ2-1	-	CASSEPGLADDEQFF	TGTGCCAGCAGTGAACCGGGACTAGCGGACGATGAGCAGTTCTTC
TRBD2	TRBV20-1	TRBJ2-4	-	CSAREVAGQYF	TGCAGTGCGCGGGAGGTAGCGGGACAGTACTTC
-	TRBV20-1	TRBJ2-2	-	CSARDRLAGELFF	TGCAGTGCTAGAGATAGGCTAGCCGGGGAGCTGTTTTTT
TRBD1	TRBV12-3/TRBV12-4	TRBJ1-5	once	CASSSGTGGPNQPQHF	TGTGCCAGCAGTTCCGGGACAGGGGGACCCAATCAGCCCCAGCATTTT
TRBD1	TRBV20-1	TRBJ1-1	-	CSASRYRGMNTEAFF	TGCAGTGCTTCCCGCTACAGGGGAATGAACACTGAAGCTTTCTTT
TRBD2	TRBV7-6	TRBJ2-1	-	CASSLRGLASSYNEQFF	TGTGCCAGCAGCTTGCGGGGACTAGCGTCCTCCTACAATGAGCAGTTCTTC
-	TRBV28	TRBJ1-2	-	CASRSQGHGYTF	TGTGCCAGCAGGTCACAGGGTCATGGCTACACCTTC
-	TRBV5-1	TRBJ2-1	-	CAGSSSGSSYNEQFF	TGCGCCGGCAGCTCGAGCGGAAGCTCCTACAATGAGCAGTTCTTC
-	TRBV7-7	TRBJ2-7	-	CASTGGTAGPYEQYF	TGTGCCAGCACCGGCGGTACGGCTGGGCCCTACGAGCAGTACTTC
TRBD2	TRBV20-1	TRBJ2-7	-	CRVEGSGRAYEQYF	TGCAGGGTAGAAGGTAGCGGGAGGGCCTACGAGCAGTACTTC
-	TRBV11-2	TRBJ2-3	many	CASSRTRGTDTQYF	TGTGCCAGCAGCCGTACCAGGGGCACAGATACGCAGTATTTT
-	TRBV29-1	TRBJ1-4	-	CSVEVGDEKLFF	TGCAGCGTTGAGGTTGGTGATGAAAAACTGTTTTTT
TRBD1	TRBV27	TRBJ2-5	few	CASSGRGLDQETQYF	TGTGCCAGCAGTGGCAGGGGGCTGGATCAAGAGACCCAGTACTTC
-	TRBV6-2/TRBV6-3	TRBJ2-7	-	CASSYNAAGTYEQYF	TGTGCCAGCAGTTACAACGCCGCGGGGACCTACGAGCAGTACTTC
-	TRBV20-1	TRBJ2-3	few	CSASVDSSDTQYF	TGCAGTGCTAGTGTGGACTCCTCAGATACGCAGTATTTT
-	TRBV4-1	TRBJ2-7	-	CASSQTPAFSYEQYF	TGCGCCAGCAGCCAAACCCCGGCATTTTCCTACGAGCAGTACTTC
TRBD1	TRBV9	TRBJ2-3	-	CASSVGGTDPTDTQYF	TGTGCCAGCAGCGTAGGGGGGACAGACCCCACAGATACGCAGTATTTT
TRBD2	TRBV25-1	TRBJ2-7	many	CASSLPSGSSEQYF	TGTGCCAGCAGTTTACCTAGCGGGAGTTCCGAGCAGTACTTC
-	TRBV11-2	TRBJ2-5	few	CASSAGSAQETQYF	TGTGCCAGCAGCGCCGGTAGCGCTCAAGAGACCCAGTACTTC
TRBD1	TRBV5-1	TRBJ2-5	-	CASSFRGTGGGETQYF	TGCGCCAGCAGCTTTCGCGGGACAGGGGGCGGAGAGACCCAGTACTTC
-	TRBV11-2	TRBJ2-1	few	CASSPVFGGRSYNEQFF	TGTGCCAGCAGCCCGGTTTTTGGGGGCCGCTCCTACAATGAGCAGTTCTTC
-	TRBV24-1	TRBJ2-7	few	CATSPTGEGHEQYF	TGTGCCACCAGCCCCACGGGAGAGGGCCACGAGCAGTACTTC
-	TRBV4-1	TRBJ2-1	-	CASSQDRADDNEQFF	TGCGCCAGCAGCCAAGATAGGGCAGATGACAATGAGCAGTTCTTC
-	TRBV12-3/TRBV12-4	TRBJ2-4	-	CASIPAVLAKNIQYF	TGTGCCAGCATCCCAGCGGTCCTAGCCAAAAACATTCAGTACTTC
TRBD1	TRBV27	TRBJ2-7	few	CASSRGTGFHEQYF	TGTGCCAGCAGTAGAGGGACAGGGTTCCACGAGCAGTACTTC
-	TRBV9	TRBJ1-5	-	CASSVGGSRNQPQHF	TGTGCCAGCAGCGTAGGGGGCAGCCGCAATCAGCCCCAGCATTTT
TRBD2	TRBV4-2	TRBJ2-3	few	CASSPAGGTGTQYF	TGTGCCAGCAGCCCAGCGGGAGGGACGGGTACGCAGTATTTT
-	TRBV6-2/TRBV6-3	TRBJ2-7	-	CASSKDLLYEQYF	TGTGCCAGCAGTAAGGACCTACTCTACGAGCAGTACTTC
-	TRBV4-2	TRBJ2-1	few	CASSQGADSYNEQFF	TGTGCCAGCAGCCAAGGTGCGGACTCCTACAATGAGCAGTTCTTC
-	TRBV27	TRBJ2-1	-	CASSANRVGEQFF	TGTGCCAGCAGTGCGAACAGGGTGGGGGAGCAGTTCTTC
-	TRBV12-3/TRBV12-4	TRBJ1-2	-	CASALVRSYGYTF	TGTGCCAGCGCCTTAGTCCGTTCCTATGGCTACACCTTC
-	TRBV28	TRBJ2-1	once	CASSPRDFDEQFF	TGTGCCAGCAGCCCCCGGGACTTCGATGAGCAGTTCTTC
-	TRBV20-1	TRBJ2-1	-	CSAVGLSSYDEQFF	TGCAGTGCTGTCGGACTCAGCTCCTACGATGAGCAGTTCTTT
TRBD2	TRBV3-1	TRBJ2-7	few	CASSNPSSGGSYEQYF	TGTGCCAGCAGCAACCCCTCTAGCGGGGGATCCTACGAGCAGTACTTC
-	TRBV29-1	TRBJ1-2	-	CSVADVANYGYTF	TGCAGCGTTGCGGACGTCGCTAACTATGGCTACACCTTC
-	TRBV3-1	TRBJ1-2	once	CASSQERASWGYGYTF	TGTGCCAGCAGCCAAGAGCGGGCCTCCTGGGGCTATGGCTACACCTTC
TRBD1	TRBV29-1	TRBJ2-5	few	CSERQGFETQYF	TGCAGCGAAAGACAGGGTTTCGAGACCCAGTACTTC
TRBD2	TRBV28	TRBJ2-7	few	CASRQLAGVYEQYF	TGTGCCAGCAGACAACTAGCGGGAGTCTACGAGCAGTACTTC
-	TRBV13	TRBJ2-7	-	CASSSSGETLSYEQYF	TGTGCCAGCAGCTCCTCAGGGGAAACACTTTCCTACGAGCAGTACTTC
TRBD1	TRBV5-1	TRBJ2-6	many	CASSLESGGSIGANVLTF	TGCGCCAGCAGCTTGGAATCAGGGGGTTCGATTGGGGCCAACGTCCTGACTTTC
-	TRBV7-9	TRBJ2-1	-	CASSLIEGGPREQFF	TGTGCCAGCAGCTTAATCGAAGGAGGACCTCGGGAGCAGTTCTTC
-	TRBV11-2	TRBJ2-7	few	CASSPKAGHEQYF	TGTGCCAGCAGCCCGAAAGCGGGTCACGAGCAGTACTTC
-	TRBV18	TRBJ2-5	-	CASSPKGLVGGPETQYF	TGTGCCAGCTCACCAAAGGGTTTGGTTGGAGGTCCAGAGACCCAGTACTTC
TRBD2	TRBV18	TRBJ2-5	-	CASSPRQRDEQYF	TGTGCCAGCTCCCCCCGACAGCGGGATGAGCAGTACTTC
-	TRBV20-1	TRBJ2-1	-	CSARINLGEQFF	TGCAGTGCCAGAATAAACCTGGGTGAGCAGTTCTTC
TRBD2	TRBV3-1	TRBJ2-1	-	CASSQDPVGGPNEQFF	TGTGCCAGCAGCCAAGATCCAGTGGGAGGGCCCAATGAGCAGTTCTTC
-	TRBV6-5	TRBJ2-7	few	CASSSVAREQYF	TGTGCCAGCAGTTCCGTGGCCCGGGAGCAGTACTTC
-	TRBV3-1	TRBJ1-2	few	CASSQDRPPNFNYGYTF	TGTGCCAGCAGCCAAGATAGGCCACCCAACTTTAACTATGGCTACACCTTC